This T cell receptor beta chain emerged from a study of blood T cell repertoires in COVID-19. For the study at large: Both acute and convalescent COVID-19 samples were obtained from the United States, Italy and Spain.

Data came from immunoSEQ multiplex PCR; TCRdb stores just in-frame clones and leaves some out. The sample consists of approximately 440,000 clones, 70% to 90% of them appearing once. Unmatched junction bases numbered 7, after V lost 1 base and J lost 7 bases. Germline values: CDR1 LGHNA, CDR2 YNFKEQ. This CDR3 has 15 amino acids. Patients of the Seattle cohort, enrolled during active infection, were followed longitudinally. The sequence came from a woman in her 50s with COVID-19, enrolled during active disease. This chain links TRBV4-2 with TRBJ2-1; 7 nucleotides line up with TRBD2. Sequenced sample: peripheral blood. The CDR3 protein is CASSQVSGVINEQFF. The CDR3 DNA sequence: TGTGCCAGCAGCCAAGTAAGCGGGGTGATAAATGAGCAGTTCTTC.